This T cell receptor (beta chain) originates from a study of blood T cell repertoires in COVID-19. Overall study context: Acute-phase and convalescent COVID-19 samples originated in the United States, Italy and Spain. T cells, B-cell-depleted T cells, or PBMCs supplied cDNA or gDNA.

Produced via immunoSEQ multiplex PCR; TCRdb's table is partial and in-frame only. The data contain tens of thousands of clones, 82% of them singletons. V lost 0 bases and J lost 4, with 2 bases in between. The CDR3 is made up of 12 amino acids. Germline V gene data show CDR1 as SGDLS and CDR2 as YYNGEE. The chain is built from TRBV9 and TRBJ2-1; no definite D call. The origin of this receptor is a human donor in a cohort sampled during active COVID-19. Source material: peripheral blood. The CDR3 DNA reads TGTGCCAGCAGCGTAGCTTACAATGAGCAGTTCTTC. Amino acids: CASSVAYNEQFF.